The rows below give T cell receptor beta chains drawn from one sample of a study of T cell responses to AZD1222 COVID-19 vaccine. The table came from immunoSEQ multiplex PCR; TCRdb's copy has only in-frame clones and leaves some out. This sample has nearly 110,000 clones, with about 85% found just once. The source was peripheral blood, collected on day 0 of AZD1222 vaccination. The receptors here all came from an adult in good health. CDR3s include the opening cysteine and the closing phenylalanine or tryptophan. Fields, in order: D gene, J gene, clone size, V gene, CDR3 protein, CDR3 DNA. D genes are given only for firm matches. Where a row states a size, it is once, few, many or the class of an expanded clone; other rows omit it.

>-|TRBJ1-6|-|TRBV6-5
CASSTYRDSPLHF
TGTGCCAGCAGTACATACAGGGATTCACCCCTCCACTTT
>TRBD2|TRBJ2-1|-|TRBV27
CASSLPGGSYNEQFF
TGTGCCAGCAGTTTACCGGGGGGGTCATACAATGAGCAGTTCTTC
>TRBD2|TRBJ2-1|-|TRBV19
CASSWRSSGVDEQFF
TGTGCCAGTAGTTGGAGGTCTAGCGGGGTCGATGAGCAGTTCTTC
>-|TRBJ2-5|once|TRBV30
CAWSVSRYGETQYF
TGTGCCTGGAGTGTCTCTAGGTACGGAGAGACCCAGTACTTC
>-|TRBJ2-1|-|TRBV30
CAWSLSSYNEQFF
TGTGCCTGGAGTCTCTCGAGCTACAATGAGCAGTTCTTC
>-|TRBJ1-5|-|TRBV30
CAWSVPGAGNQPQHF
TGTGCCTGGAGTGTACCCGGGGCCGGCAATCAGCCCCAGCATTTT
>TRBD1|TRBJ2-5|-|TRBV25-1
CASTSQGLKTQYF
TGTGCCAGCACTTCACAGGGGTTGAAGACCCAGTACTTC
>TRBD1|TRBJ1-3|-|TRBV5-6
CASSRTGGPGNTIYF
TGTGCCAGCAGCCGGACAGGGGGTCCTGGAAACACCATATATTTT
>-|TRBJ1-3|once|TRBV21-1
CASGTEGGNTIYF
TGTGCCAGCGGGACGGAAGGAGGAAACACCATATATTTT
>-|TRBJ2-7|-|TRBV7-2
CASSLSPGLAYEQYF
TGTGCCAGCAGCTTAAGTCCGGGCCTAGCCTACGAGCAGTACTTC
>TRBD1|TRBJ2-1|-|TRBV2
CASRPGQGPQSSYNEQFF
TGTGCCAGCAGACCGGGACAGGGGCCCCAAAGCTCCTACAATGAGCAGTTCTTC
>TRBD2|TRBJ2-2|-|TRBV13
CASSPVLAGGGRRELFF
TGTGCCAGCAGCCCCGTACTAGCGGGGGGCGGGAGGCGGGAGCTGTTTTTT
>-|TRBJ1-4|-|TRBV12-3/TRBV12-4
CASGRAGEKLFF
TGTGCCAGCGGGAGGGCGGGGGAAAAACTGTTTTTT
>-|TRBJ1-5|-|TRBV12-3/TRBV12-4
CASRSGGGQPQHF
TGTGCCAGCCGCAGTGGTGGCGGTCAGCCCCAGCATTTT
>-|TRBJ2-7|-|TRBV6-5
CASSYHRQGGYEQYF
TGTGCCAGCAGTTACCACCGACAAGGGGGCTACGAGCAGTACTTC
>-|TRBJ2-5|-|TRBV12-3/TRBV12-4
CASTLHRGDQYF
TGTGCCAGCACTTTACATAGGGGAGACCAGTACTTC
>-|TRBJ1-1|-|TRBV7-2
CASSLEGLKNTEAFF
TGTGCCAGCAGCTTAGAGGGACTGAAGAACACTGAAGCTTTCTTT
>-|TRBJ1-5|-|TRBV30
CAWSPGDQPQHF
TGTGCCTGGAGTCCTGGGGATCAGCCCCAGCATTTT